The next 22 T cell receptor beta chains were all read from a single sample in a study of T cell responses to AZD1222 COVID-19 vaccine. The table came from immunoSEQ multiplex PCR; TCRdb's copy has only in-frame clones and leaves some out. This table has roughly 120,000 clones, around 85% appearing once. Source: peripheral blood, taken 28 days after the second AZD1222 dose. These TCRs come from an adult who received the AZD1222 COVID-19 vaccine.

This chain uses TRBV27 with TRBJ2-3, with TRBD1 matching over 8 bases. The length of the CDR3 is 15 residues. Germline assignment: CDR1 MNHEY and CDR2 SMNVEV (reference sequence). V gave up 5 bases and J gave up 0 bases; unmatched junction bases: 4. This CDR3 reads CASSRTGTSTDTQYF. The CDR3 region has the DNA TGTGCCAGCAGTCGGACAGGGACTAGCACAGATACGCAGTATTTT.

The chain uses TRBV5-6 and TRBJ2-7, with 9 positions matching TRBD1. Trimming took 1 base from V and 2 from J; bases not matched to a gene: 7. CDR3 length: 16 amino acids. Germline V lookup: CDR1 SGHDT, CDR2 YYEEEE. The CDR3 bases are TGTGCCAGCAGCTTGTTTGGAGACAGGGGGACCTACGAGCAGTACTTC. Its translation: CASSLFGDRGTYEQYF.

This rearrangement joins TRBV6-5 to TRBJ1-5; no definite D call. Germline V gene lookup returns CDR1 MNHEY and CDR2 SVGAGI. CDR3 length equals 14 residues. V was shortened by 7 bases and J by 6 bases, with 16 bases between the two germline ends. The CDR3 region is CASNPGFAGQPQHF. CDR3 DNA: TGTGCCAGCAACCCCGGGTTTGCTGGTCAGCCCCAGCATTTT.

The chain joins TRBV11-2 to TRBJ1-4; D possibly corresponds to TRBD1 (5 bases). V lost 6 bases to trimming and J lost 4 bases, with 12 bases between them. From germline, CDR1 is SGHAT and CDR2 FQNNGV. This CDR3 is 14 amino acids long. The CDR3 is CASRQGALNEKLFF. CDR3 coding DNA: TGTGCCAGCAGACAAGGGGCCCTTAATGAAAAACTGTTTTTT.

The CDR3 sequence is CASSHGQKGYNEQFF. The CDR3, as DNA: TGTGCCAGCAGCCATGGGCAGAAGGGCTACAATGAGCAGTTCTTC. This rearrangement joins TRBV3-1 (or the pseudogene TRBV3-2) to TRBJ2-1; D is unclear. The CDR3 sequence is 15 residues long. V gave up 3 bases and J gave up 3 bases, with 12 bases separating them. CDR1 and CDR2 from the germline V gene are LGHDT and YNNKEL (reference sequence).

The sample holds a few counts of this clone. This chain links TRBV7-2 with TRBJ2-7, with no clear D. This CDR3 has 14 amino acids. V lost 3 bases and J 2 bases, leaving 11 bases between the germline ends. Germline CDR1 SGHTA, CDR2 FQGNSA. Written as DNA, the CDR3 is TGTGCCAGCAGCTTGCCGACTGGGCCCTACGAGCAGTACTTC. Protein sequence: CASSLPTGPYEQYF. Full variable domain (missing parts from reference TRBV7-2 and TRBJ2-7): GAGVSQSPSNKVTEKGKDVELRCDPISGHTALYWYRQSLGQGLEFLIYFQGNSAPDKSGLPSDRFSAERTGGSVSTLTIQRTQQEDSAVYLCASSLPTGPYEQYFGPGTRLTVT.

J is TRBJ2-7 and V is TRBV6-2 or TRBV6-3, with a tentative D call TRBD2 (6 bases). This CDR3 comprises 14 residues. Germline V gene sequence: CDR1 MNHEY, CDR2 SVGEGT. Deletions cut 2 bases from V and 3 bases from J, with 11 bases between. The CDR3 spells CASSYPLADYEQYF. The CDR3, as DNA: TGTGCCAGCAGTTACCCCTTAGCGGACTACGAGCAGTACTTC.

V and J are TRBV15 and TRBJ1-3, with 7 bases identical to TRBD1. This CDR3 spans 16 amino acids. The germline CDR1 and CDR2 sequences are LNHNV and YYDKDF (reference sequence). The J segment lost 4 bases and the V segment lost 2 bases, leaving 8 bases of the junction unmatched. The CDR3 spells CATSRIRQGAGNTIYF. The CDR3 DNA reads TGTGCCACCAGCAGAATTCGACAGGGCGCGGGAAACACCATATATTTT. Using reference TRBV15 and TRBJ1-3 for the parts outside the CDR3, the full variable domain is DAMVIQNPRYQVTQFGKPVTLSCSQTLNHNVMYWYQQKSSQAPKLLFHYYDKDFNNEADTPDNFQSRRPNTSFCFLDIRSPGLGDTAMYLCATSRIRQGAGNTIYFGEGSWLTVV.

This clone was counted a few times. The chain combines TRBV19 with TRBJ2-3; the D gene is possibly TRBD2 (6 bases). The germline V gene has CDR1 LNHDA and CDR2 SQIVND (reference sequence). The germline V and J ends were trimmed by 5 bases and 6 bases, with 15 bases remaining between them. CDR3 length: 14 residues. In DNA, the CDR3 is TGTGCCAGTAGTGGGCGACTAGTTTCGGATACGCAGTATTTT. Its translation: CASSGRLVSDTQYF.

The chain links TRBV4-2 to TRBJ2-5, with 8 nucleotides matching TRBD1. The CDR3 contains 15 residues. The germline V gene encodes CDR1 LGHNA and CDR2 YNFKEQ. Unmatched junction bases numbered 8, after V lost 3 bases and J lost 5 bases. CDR3 DNA: TGTGCCAGCAGCCAGAGACAGGGGAACGCGGAGACCCAGTACTTC. Translation: CASSQRQGNAETQYF.

This clone has a single count. This sequence joins TRBV18 and TRBJ1-5; the match to TRBD1 covers 10 bases. CDR3 size: 13 residues. Germline loops: CDR1 KGHSH, CDR2 LQKENI. Germline trimming cut 5 bases from V and 7 bases from J; bases unmatched to any gene: 2. CDR3 sequence: CASSTDRGQPQHF. The CDR3 region has the DNA TGTGCCAGCTCAACGGACAGGGGGCAGCCCCAGCATTTT.

This clone was counted between two and nine times. The chain has TRBV28 and TRBJ1-6, with D possibly being TRBD1 (5 bases). This CDR3 spans 13 amino acids. The germline V and J ends were trimmed by 6 bases and 10 bases, with 13 bases remaining between them. The germline gives CDR1 MDHEN, CDR2 SYDVKM. The CDR3 loop reads CASRTVGESPLHF. CDR3 nucleotides: TGTGCCAGCAGGACGGTAGGGGAATCACCCCTCCACTTT.

The chain links TRBV5-1 to TRBJ2-5, with no clear D. V was clipped by 2 bases and J by 1 base, with 0 bases between them. CDR1 is SGHRS and CDR2 is YFSETQ in the germline V gene. This CDR3 region has 11 residues. The chain's CDR3 is CASSFQETQYF. The CDR3 DNA reads as TGCGCCAGCAGCTTCCAAGAGACCCAGTACTTC.

Concerning this clone itself: The same CDR3 is also encoded by other DNA sequences in this sample. V and J are TRBV6-5 and TRBJ1-1; possible D gene TRBD1, 5 bases. V lost 2 bases and J lost 5, with 9 bases in between. CDR1 is MNHEY and CDR2 is SVGAGI in the germline V gene. This CDR3 contains 13 residues. The CDR3 DNA is TGTGCCAGCAGTTACAGGGGAGGGACTGAAGCTTTCTTT. Its translation is CASSYRGGTEAFF.

J is TRBJ2-2 and V is TRBV11-2, with 14 bases aligning to TRBD2. The CDR3 runs to 17 residues. Trimming at V came to 4 bases and at J to 0 bases, leaving 1 base not matched to a gene. Germline loops: CDR1 SGHAT, CDR2 FQNNGV. The DNA of the CDR3 is TGTGCCAGCAGCTCGGGACTAGCGGGGGCGAACACCGGGGAGCTGTTTTTT. It is translated as CASSSGLAGANTGELFF.

The table lists this clone with a few counts. V is TRBV6-5 and J is TRBJ1-1, with TRBD1 identical over 7 bases. The germline V gene encodes CDR1 MNHEY and CDR2 SVGAGI. The CDR3 covers 14 residues. Trimming at V came to 5 bases and at J to 2 bases, leaving 5 bases not matched to a gene. The CDR3 spells CASSRRQGNTEAFF. CDR3 in DNA: TGTGCCAGCAGTAGGCGACAGGGCAACACTGAAGCTTTCTTT.

The genes are TRBV18 and TRBJ1-3, with TRBD1 matching 10 bases. From germline, CDR1 is KGHSH and CDR2 LQKENI. V shed 3 bases and J 2 bases; nucleotides not matched to a gene: 10. This CDR3 spans 18 amino acids. CDR3 nucleotides: TGTGCCAGCTCACCGACCCGGGACAGGGGTGATCCTGGAAACACCATATATTTT. This encodes CASSPTRDRGDPGNTIYF.

The chain has TRBV4-1 and TRBJ1-5; D gene uncertain. Germline values: CDR1 MGHRA, CDR2 YSYEKL. The CDR3 spans 16 residues. Trimming cost V 1 base and J 5 bases, with 15 bases left between them. The CDR3 bases are TGCGCCAGCAGCCAAGTAGGCGGCTTAGTCGATCAGCCCCAGCATTTT. As protein: CASSQVGGLVDQPQHF.

This sequence joins TRBV19 and TRBJ1-5; 10 bases are a match to TRBD1. The V gene end was trimmed by 6 bases and the J gene end by 1 base; junction bases not matched to a gene: 9. CDR1 and CDR2 from the germline V gene are LNHDA and SQIVND (reference sequence). The CDR3 spans 17 residues. CDR3 sequence: CASRTPGTGVSNQPQHF. CDR3 nucleotide sequence: TGTGCCAGTAGGACTCCCGGGACAGGGGTGAGCAATCAGCCCCAGCATTTT.

The chain employs TRBV10-2 and TRBJ1-1; D gene unclear. The germline V gene has CDR1 WSHSY and CDR2 SAAADI. The CDR3 runs 14 residues. The V end was cut by 2 bases, the J end by 1 base, with 8 bases between. CDR3 residues: CASSEQDGNTEAFF. Written as DNA, the CDR3 is TGCGCCAGCAGTGAGCAGGACGGGAACACTGAAGCTTTCTTT.

Note on this clone: The sample carries other DNA sequences with the same CDR3. The chain has TRBV5-8 and TRBJ2-3, with D hard to call. This CDR3 comprises 12 residues. Trimming left V 1 base short and J 4 bases short, with 4 bases between. CDR1 is SGHTS and CDR2 is YDEGEE in the germline V gene. The CDR3 DNA follows: TGTGCCAGCAGCTTGAGGGCAGATACGCAGTATTTT. Its protein product is CASSLRADTQYF.

The chain uses TRBV12-3 or TRBV12-4 and TRBJ2-7; D remains ambiguous. V gave up 2 bases and J gave up 5 bases, with 1 base separating them. This CDR3 region has 10 residues. The CDR3 loop reads CASSLNEQYF. CDR3 bases: TGTGCCAGCAGTTTAAACGAGCAGTACTTC.